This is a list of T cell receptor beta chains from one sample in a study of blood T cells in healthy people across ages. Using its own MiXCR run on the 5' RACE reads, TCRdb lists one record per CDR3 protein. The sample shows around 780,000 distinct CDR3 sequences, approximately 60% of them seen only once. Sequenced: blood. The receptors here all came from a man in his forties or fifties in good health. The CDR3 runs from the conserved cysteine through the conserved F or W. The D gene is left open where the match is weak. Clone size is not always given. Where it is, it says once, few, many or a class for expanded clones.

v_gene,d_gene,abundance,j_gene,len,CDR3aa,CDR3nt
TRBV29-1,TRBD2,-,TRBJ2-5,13,CSAETSGGRTQYF,TGCAGCGCAGAGACTAGCGGGGGGCGGACCCAGTACTTC
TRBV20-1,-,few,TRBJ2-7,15,CSARDGRSSSYEQYF,TGCAGTGCTAGAGATGGTAGGTCCAGCTCCTACGAGCAGTACTTC
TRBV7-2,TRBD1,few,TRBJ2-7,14,CASVPGTGTYEQYF,TGTGCCAGCGTGCCAGGGACAGGGACCTACGAGCAGTACTTC
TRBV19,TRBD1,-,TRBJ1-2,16,CASSIPRQGGNYGYTF,TGTGCCAGTAGTATACCTAGACAGGGCGGCAACTATGGCTACACCTTC
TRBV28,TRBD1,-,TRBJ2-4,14,CASSTSGGQNIQYF,TGTGCCAGCAGCACTTCAGGGGGTCAAAACATTCAGTACTTC
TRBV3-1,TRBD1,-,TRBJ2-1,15,CASSPTGVRGNEQFF,TGTGCCAGCAGCCCCACAGGGGTGAGGGGCAATGAGCAGTTCTTC
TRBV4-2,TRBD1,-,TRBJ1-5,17,CASSQGSDRVGNQPQHF,TGTGCCAGCAGCCAAGGATCGGACAGGGTAGGCAATCAGCCCCAGCATTTT
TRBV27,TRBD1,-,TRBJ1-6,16,CASSLGTGGYNPPLHF,TGTGCCAGCAGTTTAGGGACAGGGGGCTATAATCCACCCCTCCACTTT
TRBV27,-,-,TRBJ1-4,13,CASSGPRGEKLFF,TGTGCCAGCAGTGGGCCTCGAGGAGAAAAACTGTTTTTT
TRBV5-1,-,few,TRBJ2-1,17,CASSPNLWRAKNNEQFF,TGCGCCAGCAGCCCAAACTTATGGCGGGCTAAAAACAATGAGCAGTTCTTC
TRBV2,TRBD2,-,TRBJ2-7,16,CASSETPAGGAYEQYF,TGTGCCAGCAGTGAAACGCCAGCGGGAGGGGCCTACGAGCAGTACTTC
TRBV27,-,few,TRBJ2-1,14,CASTSVIGLNEQFF,TGTGCCAGCACTTCGGTCATCGGGTTGAATGAGCAGTTCTTC
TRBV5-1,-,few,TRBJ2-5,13,CASRNDPAETQYF,TGCGCCAGCAGAAATGACCCGGCGGAGACCCAGTACTTC
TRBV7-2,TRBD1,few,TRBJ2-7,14,CASSPTGGPYEQYF,TGTGCCAGCAGCCCGACAGGGGGACCCTACGAGCAGTACTTC
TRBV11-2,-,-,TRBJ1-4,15,CASSPLGVDGEKLFF,TGTGCCAGCAGCCCCTTAGGGGTGGACGGTGAAAAACTGTTTTTT
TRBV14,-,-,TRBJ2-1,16,CASSQDLYPLGVEQFF,TGTGCCAGCAGCCAAGATTTATACCCCCTCGGGGTTGAGCAGTTCTTC
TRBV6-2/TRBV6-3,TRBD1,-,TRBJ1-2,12,CASGTEGGGYTF,TGTGCCAGCGGGACAGAGGGTGGTGGCTACACCTTC
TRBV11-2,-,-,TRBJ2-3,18,CASSSVTGDLTSTDTQYF,TGTGCCAGCAGCTCAGTGACAGGCGACTTAACTAGCACAGATACGCAGTATTTT
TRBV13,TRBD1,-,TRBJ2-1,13,CASSGQGRDEQFF,TGTGCCAGCAGCGGACAGGGAAGGGATGAGCAGTTCTTC
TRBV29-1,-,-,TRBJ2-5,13,CSVVEGFIETQYF,TGCAGCGTTGTAGAAGGGTTTATTGAGACCCAGTACTTC
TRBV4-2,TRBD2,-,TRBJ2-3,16,CASSQPAGGSTDTQYF,TGTGCCAGCAGCCAACCAGCGGGGGGGAGCACAGATACGCAGTATTTT
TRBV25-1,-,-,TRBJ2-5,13,CASSELDQETQYF,TGTGCCAGCAGTGAACTGGATCAAGAGACCCAGTACTTC
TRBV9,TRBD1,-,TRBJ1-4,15,CASSSGQTASEKLFF,TGTGCCAGCAGCTCGGGACAGACCGCGAGCGAAAAACTGTTTTTT
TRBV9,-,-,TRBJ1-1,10,CASGGTEAFF,TGTGCCTCCGGGGGGACTGAAGCTTTCTTT
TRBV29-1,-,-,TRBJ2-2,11,CSAEGTGELFF,TGCAGCGCGGAGGGGACCGGGGAGCTGTTTTTT
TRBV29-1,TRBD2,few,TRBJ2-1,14,CSVRGTSPYNEQFF,TGCAGCGTTCGCGGGACTAGTCCCTACAATGAGCAGTTCTTC
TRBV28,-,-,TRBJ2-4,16,CASSNPGPASKNIQYF,TGTGCCAGCAGCAATCCCGGACCAGCCTCCAAAAACATTCAGTACTTC
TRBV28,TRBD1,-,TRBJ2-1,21,CASSFQEPGQGAVHLYNEQFF,TGTGCCAGCAGTTTTCAGGAACCGGGACAGGGGGCCGTCCATCTCTACAATGAGCAGTTCTTC
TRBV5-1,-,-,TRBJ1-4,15,CASSLEGVANEKLFF,TGCGCCAGCAGCTTGGAAGGGGTGGCTAATGAAAAACTGTTTTTT
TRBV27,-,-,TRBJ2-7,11,CASRESTEQYF,TGTGCCAGCAGAGAATCTACCGAGCAGTACTTC
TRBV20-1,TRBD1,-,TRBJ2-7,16,CSAREPTGERLYEQYF,TGCAGTGCTAGAGAGCCTACAGGGGAGAGGCTCTACGAGCAGTACTTC
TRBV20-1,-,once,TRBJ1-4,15,CSARRSRGGQEKLFF,TGCAGTGCTAGACGGTCCAGGGGAGGGCAGGAAAAACTGTTTTTT
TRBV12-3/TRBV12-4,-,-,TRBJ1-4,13,CASQGLRGEKLFF,TGTGCCAGCCAGGGACTCCGGGGGGAAAAACTGTTTTTT
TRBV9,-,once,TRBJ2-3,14,CASSSRASTDTQYF,TGTGCCAGCAGCTCCCGTGCTAGCACAGATACGCAGTATTTT